This is a list of T cell receptor beta chains from one sample in a study of blood T cell repertoires in COVID-19. The protocol was immunoSEQ multiplex PCR, while the TCRdb copy is restricted to in-frame clones and leaves out a portion. This table holds approximately 230,000 clones, around four fifths found once. The sequenced material came from PBMCs or T cells enriched from blood (not recorded which). The source of these receptors is a man aged 40-55 years who had recovered from COVID-19. The CDR3 runs from the conserved cysteine through the conserved F or W. The D gene is left open where the match is weak.

d_call j_call v_call cdr3_aa
NA TRBJ2-3 TRBV7-3 CASSSGADTQYF
TRBD1 TRBJ1-2 TRBV2 CASGQGPSGYTF
NA TRBJ2-5 TRBV5-4 CASSLGGGDRQETQYF
TRBD1 TRBJ2-1 TRBV7-3 CASSSRSGTGGGNEQFF
NA TRBJ1-2 TRBV5-1 CASSLVGERGLTF
NA TRBJ2-5 TRBV27 CASRTLLGRGTQYF
TRBD1 TRBJ1-5 TRBV2 CASGKAQGVIQPQHF
NA TRBJ1-2 TRBV30 CAWKRRERVHGYTF
TRBD1 TRBJ1-3 TRBV9 CASSVGQGTGNTIYF
NA TRBJ1-1 TRBV18 CASSPRGPPGDTEAFF
TRBD1 TRBJ1-1 TRBV7-9 CASSLITGETEAFF
TRBD1 TRBJ2-7 TRBV7-3 CASRKGRDRDSYEQYF
TRBD1 TRBJ1-5 TRBV7-8 CASSPRDRGQPQHF
TRBD2 TRBJ2-7 TRBV4-2 CASSQELAGSYEQYF
TRBD2 TRBJ2-5 TRBV4-3 CASSQDLLAGGIGETQYF
NA TRBJ2-1 TRBV5-6 CASSLDRASNEQFF
TRBD2 TRBJ2-5 TRBV7-9 CASSLPAGGTQETQYF
NA TRBJ1-1 TRBV12-3/TRBV12-4 CASSSGVAFF
NA TRBJ1-3 TRBV7-9 CASSFYSNSGNTIYF
TRBD2 TRBJ2-5 TRBV9 CASSVVGGRAQETQYF
NA TRBJ2-5 TRBV29-1 CSVGGTNLLQETQYF
NA TRBJ1-6 TRBV27 CASSYSSGGYNSPLHF
NA TRBJ2-3 TRBV5-4 CASRRSGGATDTQYF
TRBD1 TRBJ2-7 TRBV30 CACSGTGDYEQYF
NA TRBJ2-7 TRBV7-9 CASSLGAGKTYEQYF
TRBD1 TRBJ1-2 TRBV24-1 CATSDFGDRNYGYTF
NA TRBJ1-2 TRBV5-5 CASSLELANYGYTF
NA TRBJ1-6 TRBV7-3 CASSVGGAPLHF
TRBD1 TRBJ1-1 TRBV6-2/TRBV6-3 CASSYPTDRGLRTEAFF
NA TRBJ2-3 TRBV5-4 CASSTQNGDTQYF
NA TRBJ1-1 TRBV2 CASAAGAATEAFF
NA TRBJ2-7 TRBV24-1 CATSEGGRAYEQYF
TRBD1 TRBJ1-4 TRBV28 CASSFPAGTVNEKLFF
NA TRBJ2-7 TRBV5-4 CASSFAGGEQYF
NA TRBJ1-1 TRBV2 CASSERGWEAFF
NA TRBJ1-1 TRBV6-5 CASSYGQLLNTEAFF
TRBD2 TRBJ2-5 TRBV11-1 CASTGGTSGRETQYF
TRBD1 TRBJ2-7 TRBV19 CASRAPGTALQYF
TRBD2 TRBJ2-1 TRBV5-1 CASSDTSGSLYNEQFF
TRBD1 TRBJ1-5 TRBV5-1 CASSLGTGGSSQHF
TRBD2 TRBJ2-3 TRBV19 CASSIYGGGTDTQYF
NA TRBJ2-7 TRBV15 CATSRVYGGSSYEQYF
NA TRBJ1-1 TRBV28 CATVSGGVGTEAFF
TRBD1 TRBJ1-6 TRBV7-9 CASSVGTGSKSLHF
NA TRBJ2-2 TRBV10-1 CASSEWQAGELFF
NA TRBJ2-1 TRBV14 CASSQDPSTYNEQFF
NA TRBJ1-1 TRBV5-4 CASSLGRTEAFF